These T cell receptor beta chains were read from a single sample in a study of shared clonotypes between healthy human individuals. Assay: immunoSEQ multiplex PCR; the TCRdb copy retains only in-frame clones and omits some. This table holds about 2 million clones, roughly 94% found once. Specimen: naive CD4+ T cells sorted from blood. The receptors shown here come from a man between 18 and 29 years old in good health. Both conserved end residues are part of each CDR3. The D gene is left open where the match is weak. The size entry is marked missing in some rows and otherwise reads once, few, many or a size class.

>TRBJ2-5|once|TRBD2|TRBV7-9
TGTGCCAGCAGCTTCTTTTCGAGCGGGGGAGAGACCCAGTACTTC
CASSFFSSGGETQYF
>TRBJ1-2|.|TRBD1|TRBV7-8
TGTGCCAGCAGCTTAGCAGGACAGGGTGCTGGCTACACCTTC
CASSLAGQGAGYTF
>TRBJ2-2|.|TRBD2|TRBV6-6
TGTGCCAGCAGTTGGGCCGGGACTAGCACCGGGGAGCTGTTTTTT
CASSWAGTSTGELFF
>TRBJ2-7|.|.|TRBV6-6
TGTGCCAGCAGTTACTCGCCGGGGGTCTACGAGCAGTACTTC
CASSYSPGVYEQYF
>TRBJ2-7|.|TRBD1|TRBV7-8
TGTGCCAGCAGCTTAGGTAGGGACAGGCCAACCTACGAGCAGTACTTC
CASSLGRDRPTYEQYF
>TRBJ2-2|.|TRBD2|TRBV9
TGTGCCAGCAGCCCGCCGGGACTAGCGGGAGGGCATAACACCGGGGAGCTGTTTTTT
CASSPPGLAGGHNTGELFF
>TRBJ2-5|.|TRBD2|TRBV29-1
TGCAGCGTCCACGTGGGGAGTAGCGGGGGGCAAGAGACCCAGTACTTC
CSVHVGSSGGQETQYF
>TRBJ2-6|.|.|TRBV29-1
TGCAGCGTTGAAACGGGTCCGGTTTTTGGGGCCAACGTCCTGACTTTC
CSVETGPVFGANVLTF
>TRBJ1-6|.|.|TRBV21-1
TGTGCCAGCAGCAAAGCGCGCGACAGGGCGGATTCACCCCTCCACTTT
CASSKARDRADSPLHF
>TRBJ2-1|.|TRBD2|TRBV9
TGTGCCAGCAGCACCGGACTAGCGGGAGGCTATGAGCAGTTCTTC
CASSTGLAGGYEQFF
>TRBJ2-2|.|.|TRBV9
TGTGCCAGCAGCGTAGGGGTAGAAATAACCGGGGAGCTGTTTTTT
CASSVGVEITGELFF
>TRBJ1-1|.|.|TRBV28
TGTGCCAGCAGACCTATAGTGCCCGGCGAAGCTTTCTTT
CASRPIVPGEAFF
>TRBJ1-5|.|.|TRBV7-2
TGTGCCAGCAGCTTAGGACAGGATAGCAATCAGCCCCAGCATTTT
CASSLGQDSNQPQHF
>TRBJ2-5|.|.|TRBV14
TGTGCCAGCAGCCTCCGGATGGGGGAGACCCAGTACTTC
CASSLRMGETQYF
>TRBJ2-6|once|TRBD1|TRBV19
TGTGCCAGTAGTATAACCCGGACAGGGATTGGGGCCAACGTCCTGACTTTC
CASSITRTGIGANVLTF
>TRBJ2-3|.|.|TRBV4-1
TGCGCCAGCAGCCTGACAGTCACAGATACGCAGTATTTT
CASSLTVTDTQYF
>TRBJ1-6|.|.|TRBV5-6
TGTGCCAGCAGCTTGCCAAGGGCCTATAATTCACCCCTCCACTTT
CASSLPRAYNSPLHF
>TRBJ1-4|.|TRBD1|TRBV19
TGTGCCAGTAGTACGTGGACAGGGGGCGGTAGTGAAAAACTGTTTTTT
CASSTWTGGGSEKLFF
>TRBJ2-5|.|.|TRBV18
TGTGCCAGCTCACCGAATCTTTTGGAGACCCAGTACTTC
CASSPNLLETQYF
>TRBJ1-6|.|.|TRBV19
TGTGCCAGTTCGGTTACGGAGAATAATTCACCCCTCCACTTT
CASSVTENNSPLHF
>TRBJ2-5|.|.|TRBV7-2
TGTGCCAGCAGCCCGCCGCGGCAGACCCAGTACTTC
CASSPPRQTQYF
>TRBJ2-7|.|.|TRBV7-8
TGTGCCAGCAGCTCGACAGTCGCCTACGAGCAGTACTTC
CASSSTVAYEQYF
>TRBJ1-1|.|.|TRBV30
TGTGCCTGGCAAGGGACGACTGAAGCTTTCTTT
CAWQGTTEAFF
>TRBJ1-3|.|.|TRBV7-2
TGTGCCAGCAGCCAAGCTGGAAACACCATATATTTT
CASSQAGNTIYF
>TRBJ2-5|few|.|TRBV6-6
TGTGCCAGCAGTCGCCCATCAGCAGAGCAAGAGACCCAGTACTTC
CASSRPSAEQETQYF
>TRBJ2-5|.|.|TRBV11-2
TGTGCCAGCAGCCACACGACCTACATGCCCCAGTACTTC
CASSHTTYMPQYF
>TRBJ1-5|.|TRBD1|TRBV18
TGTGCCAGCTCACCACCGGGACAGGGGCCCAGCCAGCCCCAGCATTTT
CASSPPGQGPSQPQHF
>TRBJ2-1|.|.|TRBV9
TGTGCCAGCAGCGCCCGGGACACTAATTACAATGAGCAGTTCTTC
CASSARDTNYNEQFF
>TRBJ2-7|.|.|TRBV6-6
TGTGCCAGCAGTTACTCGACGGCTAGCGAGTACGAGCAGTACTTC
CASSYSTASEYEQYF
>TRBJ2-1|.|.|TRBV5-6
TGTGCCAGCAGCTTGCAAGCTTCCAATGAGCAGTTCTTC
CASSLQASNEQFF
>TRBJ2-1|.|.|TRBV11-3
TGTGCCAGCAGCTTAGGGTCAACGGTTTGGAATGAGCAGTTCTTC
CASSLGSTVWNEQFF
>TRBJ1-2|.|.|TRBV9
TGTGCCAGCAGTCGGGAGGGTGGCTACACCTTC
CASSREGGYTF
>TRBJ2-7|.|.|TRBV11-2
TGTGCCAGCAGCTTGGTAGGCGGGACCTCCTACGAGCAGTACTTC
CASSLVGGTSYEQYF
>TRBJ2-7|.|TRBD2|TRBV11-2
TGTGCCAGCAGCTTGCGGGGGGGTATTTACGAGCAGTACTTC
CASSLRGGIYEQYF
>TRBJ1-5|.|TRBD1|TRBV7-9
TGTGCCAGCAGCGTGGACAGGGAGGGACAGCCCCAGCATTTT
CASSVDREGQPQHF
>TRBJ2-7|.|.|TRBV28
TGTGCCAGCAGAGCTGCCCCGGCCCCCTACGAGCAGTACTTC
CASRAAPAPYEQYF
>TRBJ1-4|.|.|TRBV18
TGTGCCAGCTCGGAGGGGGTTGAAAAACTGTTTTTT
CASSEGVEKLFF
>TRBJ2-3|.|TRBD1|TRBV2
TGTGCCAGCAGTCGGACAGGGGAAGGGACAGATACGCAGTATTTT
CASSRTGEGTDTQYF
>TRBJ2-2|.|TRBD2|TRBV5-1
TGCGCCAGCAGCCCCGTGATAGCGGGGGCCACCGGGGAGCTGTTTTTT
CASSPVIAGATGELFF
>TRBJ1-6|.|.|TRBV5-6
TGTGCCAGCAGCATGATCGTCCCAAGGATGTCAAATTCACCCCTCCACTTT
CASSMIVPRMSNSPLHF
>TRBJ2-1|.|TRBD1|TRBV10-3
TGTGCCATCAGCGGGACAGGGGACGAGCAGTTCTTC
CAISGTGDEQFF
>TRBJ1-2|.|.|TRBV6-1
TGTGCCAGCAGTGAAGGTTGGGCAGCCGACTCCCTGGGCTACACCTTC
CASSEGWAADSLGYTF
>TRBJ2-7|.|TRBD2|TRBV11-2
TGTGCCAGCAGCTTAACCGGGGCGGGAGTTTTCGAGCAGTACTTC
CASSLTGAGVFEQYF
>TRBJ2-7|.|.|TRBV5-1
TGCGCCAGCAGCTTGGGGCAGGTGCCAGGCGAGCAGTACTTC
CASSLGQVPGEQYF
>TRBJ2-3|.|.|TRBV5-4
TGTGCCAGCAGTGTTGGAGGGGGGGCGGATACGCAGTATTTT
CASSVGGGADTQYF